This TCR beta chain was sequenced for a study of T cell changes during pregnancy in multiple sclerosis. Method: immunoSEQ multiplex PCR; TCRdb's copy keeps in-frame clones and lacks some. The sample records approximately 43,000 clones, 80% to 85% being singletons. Germline loops: CDR1 MGHDK, CDR2 SYGVNS. Unmatched junction bases numbered 12, after V lost 4 bases and J lost 8 bases. The CDR3 contains 17 residues. This TCR derives from a female donor with multiple sclerosis, enrolled in a pregnancy study. The J gene is TRBJ2-1, the V gene TRBV25-1, with TRBD2 matching 12 bases. Sequences were derived from CD4+ T cells from peripheral blood mononuclear cells, sampled before pregnancy. The CDR3 DNA follows: TGTGCCAGCAGTGCTAATACTGGACTAGCGGGGATCTATGAGCAGTTCTTC. Its protein is CASSANTGLAGIYEQFF.